One and the same sample provided the 10 T cell receptor beta chains below, sequenced in a study of T cell responses to AZD1222 COVID-19 vaccine. Sequencing was performed with immunoSEQ multiplex PCR; in TCRdb, only in-frame clones are kept and a portion is missing. The sample shows just under 75,000 clones, less than 85% of them seen only once. Sample: peripheral blood, taken 28 days after the second AZD1222 dose. The receptors were gathered from an adult who received the AZD1222 COVID-19 vaccine.

This sequence joins TRBV7-9 and TRBJ2-7; D is perhaps TRBD1 (6 bases). Germline CDR1 and CDR2: SEHNR and FQNEAQ (reference sequence). The CDR3 is made up of 17 amino acids. The V end lost 4 bases, the J end lost 2 bases, and 21 bases lay between the germline ends. CDR3 residues: CASSSSNQYRATYEQYF. The CDR3 nucleotides read TGTGCCAGCAGCTCAAGCAACCAATACAGGGCCACCTACGAGCAGTACTTC.

This sequence joins TRBV19 and TRBJ2-7; 8 nucleotides line up with TRBD1. From germline, CDR1 is LNHDA and CDR2 SQIVND (reference sequence). The CDR3 runs to 14 residues. Trimming removed 1 base from V and 6 bases from J; junction bases left unmatched: 5. The DNA of the CDR3 is TGTGCCAGTAGTATAGGGACAGGGATCTCCGAGCAGTACTTC. It specifies CASSIGTGISEQYF. Complete variable domain (other parts from reference TRBV19 and TRBJ2-7): DGGITQSPKYLFRKEGQNVTLSCEQNLNHDAMYWYRQDPGQGLRLIYYSQIVNDFQKGDIAEGYSVSREKKESFPLTVTSAQKNPTAFYLCASSIGTGISEQYFGPGTRLTVT.

This chain links TRBV2 with TRBJ2-2; the D gene is possibly TRBD1 (6 bases). Trimming stripped 4 bases from V and 7 bases from J, with 16 bases between. CDR1 is SNHLY and CDR2 is FYNNEI in the germline V gene. The CDR3 extends over 15 amino acids. The CDR3 bases are TGTGCCAGCAGTGGGGCTGGGGGCCTCGTCGGGGAGCTGTTTTTT. This sequence encodes CASSGAGGLVGELFF.

This clone was found a few times. The J gene is TRBJ1-4, the V gene TRBV4-1, with 7 bases that match TRBD1. Germline loops: CDR1 MGHRA, CDR2 YSYEKL. Trimming took 0 bases from V and 8 from J; bases not matched to a gene: 6. CDR3 size: 15 residues. CDR3 amino acids: CASSQDLRQGEKLFF. In DNA form, the CDR3 reads TGCGCCAGCAGCCAAGATCTCCGACAGGGAGAAAAACTGTTTTTT.

The gene calls are TRBV7-8 and TRBJ2-1; D not certain. CDR3 length: 13 amino acids. Between the trimmed V and J ends, which lost 5 bases and 7 bases, there was a span of 12 bases. CDR1 is SGHVS and CDR2 is FQNEAQ in the germline V gene. The CDR3 DNA is TGTGCCAGCAGCCTCGGGCCTCGAAATGAGCAGTTCTTC. Amino acid sequence: CASSLGPRNEQFF.

The V and J genes are TRBV28 and TRBJ2-5; 7 bases align to TRBD1. CDR1 is MDHEN and CDR2 is SYDVKM in the germline V gene. The CDR3 sequence is 14 residues long. The ends lost 2 bases at V and 2 bases at J; junction bases unmatched: 2. The CDR3 DNA reads as TGTGCCAGCAGTTTAAGGGACAGTCAAGAGACCCAGTACTTC. It specifies CASSLRDSQETQYF.

The chain recombines TRBV9 with TRBJ2-1, with 10 bases that match TRBD2. After removal of 1 base from V and 6 bases from J, the junction contained 7 bases not matched to a gene. In germline, CDR1 is SGDLS, CDR2 YYNGEE. The CDR3 totals 16 residues. CDR3 sequence (DNA): TGTGCCAGCAGCGTATCTTTGGCTAGCGGGAGCAATGAGCAGTTCTTC. Protein sequence: CASSVSLASGSNEQFF.

The rearrangement joins TRBV20-1 to TRBJ1-2; D uncertain. This CDR3 contains 16 residues. V was clipped by 3 bases and J by 2 bases, with 19 bases between them. The germline V gene has CDR1 DFQATT and CDR2 SNEGSKA (reference sequence). The CDR3 here is CSASGGFSRENYGYTF. The CDR3 DNA sequence: TGCAGTGCTAGTGGAGGGTTTTCGCGGGAAAACTATGGCTACACCTTC.

The chain is built from TRBV5-1 and TRBJ2-1; D possibly corresponds to TRBD1 (5 bases). Germline V gene data show CDR1 as SGHRS and CDR2 as YFSETQ. Trimming cost V 2 bases and J 4 bases, with 10 bases left between them. The CDR3 covers 14 residues. CDR3 nucleotide sequence: TGCGCCAGCAGCTTCCAGGACACGTACAATGAGCAGTTCTTC. This encodes CASSFQDTYNEQFF.

V and J are TRBV6-5 and TRBJ1-5, with TRBD1 matching over 7 bases. J gave up 7 bases and V 4 bases, and 4 bases lay outside the gene matches. CDR1 is MNHEY and CDR2 is SVGAGI in the germline V gene. The CDR3 has 13 residues. The CDR3 sequence is CASSLGGQQPQHF. The CDR3 region has the DNA TGTGCCAGCAGTTTAGGGGGCCAGCAGCCCCAGCATTTT.